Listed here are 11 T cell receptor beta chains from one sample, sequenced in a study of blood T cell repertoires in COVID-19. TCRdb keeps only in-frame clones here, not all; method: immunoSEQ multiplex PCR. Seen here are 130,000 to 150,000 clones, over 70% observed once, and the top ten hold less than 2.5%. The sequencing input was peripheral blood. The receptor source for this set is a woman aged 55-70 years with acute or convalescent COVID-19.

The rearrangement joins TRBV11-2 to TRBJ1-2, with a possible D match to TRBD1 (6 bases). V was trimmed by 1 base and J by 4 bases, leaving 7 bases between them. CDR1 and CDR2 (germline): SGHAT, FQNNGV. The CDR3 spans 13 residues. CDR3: CASSLGDTYGYTF. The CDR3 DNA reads TGTGCCAGCAGCTTAGGGGACACCTATGGCTACACCTTC.

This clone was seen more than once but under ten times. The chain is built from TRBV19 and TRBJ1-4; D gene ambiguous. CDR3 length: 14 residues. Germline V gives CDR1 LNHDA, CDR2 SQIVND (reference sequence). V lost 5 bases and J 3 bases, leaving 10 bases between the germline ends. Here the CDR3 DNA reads TGTGCCAGTAGTTCGTGGAGGTCTAATGAAAAACTGTTTTTT. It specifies CASSSWRSNEKLFF.

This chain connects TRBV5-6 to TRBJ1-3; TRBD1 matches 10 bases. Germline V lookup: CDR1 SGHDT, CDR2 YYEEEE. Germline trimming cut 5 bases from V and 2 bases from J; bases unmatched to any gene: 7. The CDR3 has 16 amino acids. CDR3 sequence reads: CASSNPGTGAGNTIYF. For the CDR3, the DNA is TGTGCCAGCAGTAATCCCGGGACAGGGGCTGGAAACACCATATATTTT.

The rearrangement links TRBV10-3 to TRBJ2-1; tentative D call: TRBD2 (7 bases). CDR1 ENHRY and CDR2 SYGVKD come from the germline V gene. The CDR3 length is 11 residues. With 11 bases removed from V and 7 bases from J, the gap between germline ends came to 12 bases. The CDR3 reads CAVGGRNEQFF. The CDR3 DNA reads TGTGCCGTCGGGGGGCGGAATGAGCAGTTCTTC.

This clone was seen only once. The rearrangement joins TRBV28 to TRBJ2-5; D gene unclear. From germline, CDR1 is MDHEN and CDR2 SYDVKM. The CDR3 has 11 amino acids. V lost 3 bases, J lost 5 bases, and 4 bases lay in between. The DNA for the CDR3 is TGTGCCAGCAGTTTTCGGGAGACCCAGTACTTC. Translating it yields CASSFRETQYF.

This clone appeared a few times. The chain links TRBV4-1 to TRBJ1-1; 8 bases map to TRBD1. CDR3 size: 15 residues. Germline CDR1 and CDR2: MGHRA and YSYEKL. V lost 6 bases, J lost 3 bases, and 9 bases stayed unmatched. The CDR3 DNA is TGCGCCAGCAGACATCTTCAGGGGGCGGACACTGAAGCTTTCTTT. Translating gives CASRHLQGADTEAFF.

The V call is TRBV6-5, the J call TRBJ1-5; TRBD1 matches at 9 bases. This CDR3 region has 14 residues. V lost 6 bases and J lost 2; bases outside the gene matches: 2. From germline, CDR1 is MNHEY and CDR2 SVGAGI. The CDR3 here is CASRDRGGNQPQHF. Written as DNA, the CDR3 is TGTGCCAGCAGGGACAGGGGAGGCAATCAGCCCCAGCATTTT.

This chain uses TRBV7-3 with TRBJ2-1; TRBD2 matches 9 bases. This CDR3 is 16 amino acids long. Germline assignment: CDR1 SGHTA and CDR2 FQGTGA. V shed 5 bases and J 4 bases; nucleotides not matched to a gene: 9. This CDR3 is CASSHLGREGYNEQFF. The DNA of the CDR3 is TGTGCCAGCAGCCACCTAGGGCGGGAGGGATACAATGAGCAGTTCTTC.

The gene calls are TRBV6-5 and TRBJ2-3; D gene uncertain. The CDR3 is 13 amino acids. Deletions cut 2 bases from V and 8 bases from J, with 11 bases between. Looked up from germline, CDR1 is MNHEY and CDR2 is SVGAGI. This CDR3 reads CASSYTTTSTQYF. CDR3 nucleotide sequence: TGTGCCAGCAGTTACACGACAACAAGTACGCAGTATTTT.

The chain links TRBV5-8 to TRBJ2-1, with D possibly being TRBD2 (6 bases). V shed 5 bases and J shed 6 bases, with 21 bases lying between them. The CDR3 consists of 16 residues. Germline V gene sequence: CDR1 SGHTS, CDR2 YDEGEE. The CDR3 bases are TGTGCCAGCAGGCTTTGGGGGAGCGGGCTCCTCAATGAGCAGTTCTTC. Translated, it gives CASRLWGSGLLNEQFF. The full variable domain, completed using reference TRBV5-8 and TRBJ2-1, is EAGVTQSPTHLIKTRGQQATLRCSPISGHTSVYWYQQALGLGLQFLLWYDEGEERNRGNFPPRFSGRQFPNYSSELNVNALELEDSALYLCASRLWGSGLLNEQFFGPGTRLTVL.

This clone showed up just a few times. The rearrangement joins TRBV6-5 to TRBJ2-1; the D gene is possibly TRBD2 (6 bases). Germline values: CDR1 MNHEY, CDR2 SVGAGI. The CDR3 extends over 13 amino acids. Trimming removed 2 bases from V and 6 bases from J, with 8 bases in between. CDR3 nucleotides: TGTGCCAGCAGTTACGAGGAGGGCAATGAGCAGTTCTTC. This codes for CASSYEEGNEQFF.